One sample yielded the 14 T cell receptor beta chains listed below, sequenced in a study of blood T cells in healthy people across ages (dated by TCRdb to between 2014 and 2016). The receptor library was made with 5' RACE. The instrument given in TCRdb is Illumina HiSeq 2500. A second PCR of about 6 to 11 cycles was performed with a sample-barcoded 5' primer and a J-beta primer mix. TCRdb cleaned the public reads at Q25 with fastp, built clones with MiXCR and kept in-frame beta chains. Rows matching on CDR3 protein sequence are summarized as one entry with the most common DNA and genes. The sample table shows about 1.4 million distinct CDR3 sequences, and roughly 64% are seen once. Jointly, the top ten make up 6.5% to 8.5% of the sample. The sequencing sample was made of blood. All receptors derive from a man between 18 and 35 years old in good health.

The chain has TRBV4-3 and TRBJ1-2, with D possibly TRBD1 on 5 matching bases. Germline V gives CDR1 LGHNA, CDR2 YSLEER. V lost 3 bases and J lost 2, with 34 bases in between. There are 22 residues in the CDR3. CDR3 sequence (DNA): TGCGCCAGCAGCCATCGCTCTGACGGGGAATGGGATGGTTGGGGCTCGAACTATGGCTACACCTTC. Translated: CASSHRSDGEWDGWGSNYGYTF.

This clonotype was counted a few times. The rearrangement links TRBV7-2 to TRBJ1-6; TRBD1 is a possible D gene (5 bases). The CDR3 covers 15 residues. V was shortened by 4 bases and J by 8 bases, with 15 bases between the two germline ends. Looked up from germline, CDR1 is SGHTA and CDR2 is FQGNSA. Here the CDR3 reads CASSSGGGAHSPLHF. Written as DNA, the CDR3 is TGTGCCAGCAGCTCCGGCGGGGGAGCTCATTCACCCCTCCACTTT.

The table lists this clonotype with a count of one. This chain connects TRBV20-1 to TRBJ2-5; 11 nucleotides match TRBD2. The better agreement between TRBJ2-7 and the DNA end casts doubt on the J call. The CDR3 is 16 amino acids. Germline V CDR1 and CDR2: DFQATT, SNEGSKA (reference sequence). In DNA form, the CDR3 reads TGCAGTGCTAGAGATCTTGGTGGGACTAGCGGTTACGAGCAGTACTTC. The encoded protein is CSARDLGGTSGYEQYF.

The chain uses TRBV20-1 and TRBJ2-5; D unclear. The J call may not be correct, given that the DNA end is closer to TRBJ2-4. The CDR3 loop spans 15 amino acids. The V gene's germline CDR1 is DFQATT and CDR2 SNEGSKA (reference sequence). As DNA, the CDR3 is TGCAGTGCTCAGACCCCTCCACCGGGCAAAAACATTCAGTACTTC. It yields the protein CSAQTPPPGKNIQYF.

This chain connects TRBV5-1 to TRBJ2-7; 9 bases line up with TRBD1. Trimming cost V 0 bases and J 4 bases; bases outside gene matches: 8. Germline lookup yields CDR1 SGHRS and CDR2 YFSETQ. CDR3 length: 16 amino acids. The CDR3 DNA sequence: TGCGCCAGCAGCTTGGAGATCCGGGACAGGGCATACGAGCAGTACTTC. Protein sequence: CASSLEIRDRAYEQYF.

The chain recombines TRBV27 with TRBJ2-5; 8 bases map to TRBD2. The CDR3 sequence is 15 residues long. V was pared by 6 bases and J by 0 bases, with 6 bases of the junction left unmatched. Germline values: CDR1 MNHEY, CDR2 SMNVEV (reference sequence). CDR3 region: CASRPVAGYQETQYF. The DNA for the CDR3 is TGTGCCAGCAGACCTGTAGCGGGGTACCAAGAGACCCAGTACTTC.

The rearrangement joins TRBV4-1 to TRBJ2-1, with D perhaps TRBD1 (6 bases). With 8 bases removed from V and 4 bases from J, the gap between germline ends came to 21 bases. CDR1 is MGHRA, CDR2 YSYEKL, per germline. The CDR3 sequence is 16 residues long. For the CDR3, the DNA is TGCGCCAGCCTGGGTGGGGGCCCGAAGAAGTACAATGAGCAGTTCTTC. Its translation is CASLGGGPKKYNEQFF.

This clonotype occurred a few times. The chain combines TRBV5-1 with TRBJ2-3; the D gene could be TRBD1 or TRBD2 (5 bases each). CDR1 and CDR2 (germline): SGHRS, YFSETQ. Trimming took off 3 bases at V and 6 bases at J, with 14 bases between the two ends. The CDR3 extends over 14 amino acids. The chain's CDR3 is CASSSRDRADTQYF. In nucleotides, the CDR3 is TGCGCCAGCAGCTCCCGGGACCGGGCGGATACGCAGTATTTT.

This clonotype appeared a few times. CDR3 bases: TGTGCCAGCAGTGAAGTCGAGGAGCAGTTCTTC. Encoded protein: CASSEVEEQFF. The J gene is TRBJ2-1, the V gene TRBV2; D is undetermined. V lost 1 base to trimming and J lost 10 bases, with 5 bases between them. CDR1 is SNHLY, CDR2 FYNNEI, per germline. The CDR3 has 11 residues.

This clonotype was counted only a few times. The rearrangement links TRBV4-1 to TRBJ2-1; TRBD2 agrees at 9 bases. Germline V gene lookup returns CDR1 MGHRA and CDR2 YSYEKL. The length of the CDR3 is 15 residues. Trimming removed 2 bases from V and 6 bases from J; junction bases left unmatched: 5. CDR3 sequence reads: CASSQPGLATNEQFF. CDR3 nucleotides: TGCGCCAGCAGCCAACCGGGACTAGCCACCAATGAGCAGTTCTTC.

The chain links TRBV20-1 to TRBJ2-1; 14 positions match TRBD2. The CDR3 has 17 amino acids. Germline-derived CDR1 and CDR2 are DFQATT and SNEGSKA (reference sequence). V dropped 6 bases and J dropped 1; count of bases not matched to a gene: 8. Here the CDR3 DNA reads TGCAGTGCCCGACTAGCGGGGGGGCCAAAGTCCTACAATGAGCAGTTCTTC. Its protein product is CSARLAGGPKSYNEQFF.

The gene calls are TRBV15 and TRBJ2-7, with D perhaps matching TRBD2 (6 bases). From germline, CDR1 is LNHNV and CDR2 YYDKDF (reference sequence). V lost 0 bases, J lost 2 bases, and 11 bases lay in between. This CDR3 contains 15 residues. The CDR3 reads CATSRDGRPTYEQYF. As DNA, the CDR3 is TGTGCCACCAGCAGAGACGGGAGACCAACCTACGAGCAGTACTTC.

The V gene is TRBV5-6, the J gene TRBJ2-1; 9 bases map to TRBD2. V was clipped by 2 bases and J by 14 bases; unmatched bases: 5. The CDR3 is made up of 12 amino acids. Germline lookup yields CDR1 SGHDT and CDR2 YYEEEE. The CDR3 DNA sequence: TGTGCCAGCAGCTTTAGCGGGGGTGGCGAGTTCTTC. The encoded protein is CASSFSGGGEFF.

V is TRBV2 and J is TRBJ2-5; 15 bases fit TRBD2. Judging by the DNA end, TRBJ2-7 fits better; the J call may be wrong. The CDR3 has 17 residues. Germline CDR1 is SNHLY and CDR2 is FYNNEI. In DNA, the CDR3 is TGTGCCAGCAGTGGTTTAGGACTAGCGGGAGGGCCATACGAGCAGTACTTC. Protein sequence: CASSGLGLAGGPYEQYF.